These 16 T cell receptor beta chains came from one sample sequenced in a study of cytomegalovirus exposure and HLA in healthy donors. Libraries were prepared by immunoSEQ multiplex PCR; TCRdb keeps only in-frame clonotypes and omits some of them. The sample has roughly 270,000 clones, more than 75% seen once; the top ten hold around 0.9%. The source material was PBMCs. The source of these receptors is a woman younger than 30 in good health and CMV-seronegative.

CDR3 region: CASSLRDNRQETQYF. CDR3 nucleotides: TGTGCCAGCAGCTTAAGGGACAACCGCCAAGAGACCCAGTACTTC. This chain uses TRBV7-2 with TRBJ2-5; weak D call: TRBD1 (6 bases). The CDR3 length is 15 residues. Trimming cost V 2 bases and J 1 base, with 11 bases left between them. CDR1 is SGHTA and CDR2 is FQGNSA in the germline V gene.

The CDR3: CASSSGTATNEKLFF. The CDR3 DNA follows: TGTGCCAGCAGTTCCGGGACAGCAACTAATGAAAAACTGTTTTTT. This chain uses TRBV28 with TRBJ1-4; 7 positions match TRBD1. CDR3 size: 15 residues. CDR1 is MDHEN and CDR2 is SYDVKM in the germline V gene. Germline trimming cut 4 bases from V and 0 bases from J; bases unmatched to any gene: 2. Full variable domain (missing parts from reference TRBV28 and TRBJ1-4): DVKVTQSSRYLVKRTGEKVFLECVQDMDHENMFWYRQDPGLGLRLIYFSYDVKMKEKGDIPEGYSVSREKKERFSLILESASTNQTSMYLCASSSGTATNEKLFFGSGTQLSVL.

The rearrangement links TRBV5-4 to TRBJ2-5; TRBD2 aligns across 9 bases. V gave up 4 bases and J gave up 2 bases; unmatched junction bases: 9. Per the germline V gene, CDR1 is SGHNT and CDR2 is YYREEE (reference sequence). The length of the CDR3 is 16 residues. CDR3 sequence (DNA): TGTGCCAGCAGCCCGAGCTGGCGGGAGGGGCAAGAGACCCAGTACTTC. Encoded protein: CASSPSWREGQETQYF.

This clone has just a few counts. This chain links TRBV28 with TRBJ1-2, with no clear D. Trimming took off 3 bases at V and 4 bases at J, with 6 bases between the two ends. Per germline, CDR1 MDHEN and CDR2 SYDVKM. The CDR3 runs 12 residues. The CDR3 DNA reads as TGTGCCAGCAGTTTGATGGCCTATGGCTACACCTTC. Protein product: CASSLMAYGYTF.

This chain joins TRBV27 and TRBJ2-7, with 14 bases lining up with TRBD2. The germline V gene has CDR1 MNHEY and CDR2 SMNVEV (reference sequence). The CDR3 sequence is 15 residues long. Unmatched junction bases numbered 11, after V lost 7 bases and J lost 9 bases. The CDR3 bases are TGTGCCAGCAACCCCGGGACTAGCGGGAGAAGCGCGCAGTACTTC. Amino acid sequence: CASNPGTSGRSAQYF.

This clone was seen just once. The CDR3 region has the DNA TGTGCCAGTAGTCACTTCGGGACTAGTGCTCCGGGTGATACGCAGTATTTT. Translating gives CASSHFGTSAPGDTQYF. The genes are TRBV19 and TRBJ2-3, with TRBD2 identical over 8 bases. J gave up 6 bases and V 5 bases, and 16 bases lay outside the gene matches. Germline V lookup: CDR1 LNHDA, CDR2 SQIVND (reference sequence). The CDR3 extends over 17 amino acids.

This chain joins TRBV9 and TRBJ2-7, with 7 positions matching TRBD2. CDR3 length: 17 residues. From germline, CDR1 is SGDLS and CDR2 YYNGEE. J was trimmed by 2 bases and V by 3 bases; bases with no gene match: 14. The DNA for the CDR3 is TGTGCCAGCAGCGGCGTAGGGTTAGCGGGCGGTACCTACGAGCAGTACTTC. It is translated as CASSGVGLAGGTYEQYF.

This clone was observed once. The chain links TRBV7-6 to TRBJ2-7; tentatively, D is TRBD1 (5 bases). The CDR3 has 14 residues. Germline V gene lookup returns CDR1 SGHVS and CDR2 FNYEAQ. The V end was cut by 7 bases, the J end by 2 bases, with 15 bases between. As DNA, the CDR3 is TGTGCCAGCACTAAAGGGGTCTCTACCTACGAGCAGTACTTC. Translated, it gives CASTKGVSTYEQYF.

V gene TRBV7-7 combines with J gene TRBJ2-2; D perhaps matches TRBD2 (5 bases). Germline V lookup: CDR1 SSHAT, CDR2 FNYEAQ (reference sequence). Trimming cost V 5 bases and J 0 bases, with 10 bases left between them. The CDR3 extends over 15 amino acids. CDR3 protein: CASSPAASNTGELFF. CDR3 DNA: TGTGCCAGCAGCCCAGCGGCTTCGAACACCGGGGAGCTGTTTTTT.

For the CDR3, the DNA is TGTGCCAGCAGTGGCTCCAGCGGGGAGCAGTTCTTC. Protein: CASSGSSGEQFF. The rearrangement links TRBV25-1 to TRBJ2-1; possibly TRBD2 for D (6 bases). This CDR3 has 12 amino acids. V was shortened by 4 bases and J by 10 bases, with 11 bases between the two germline ends. Per germline, CDR1 MGHDK and CDR2 SYGVNS. The full variable domain, completed using reference TRBV25-1 and TRBJ2-1, is EADIYQTPRYLVIGTGKKITLECSQTMGHDKMYWYQQDPGMELHLIHYSYGVNSTEKGDLSSESTVSRIRTEHFPLTLESARPSHTSQYLCASSGSSGEQFFGPGTRLTVL.

This sequence joins TRBV6-1 and TRBJ1-1, with 7 nucleotides matching TRBD1. Trimming at V came to 7 bases and at J to 4 bases, leaving 9 bases not matched to a gene. There are 14 residues in the CDR3. Germline V lookup: CDR1 MNHNS, CDR2 SASEGT. In DNA, the CDR3 is TGTGCCAGCACCCGGACAGGAGGAGGCACTGAAGCTTTCTTT. Translating it yields CASTRTGGGTEAFF.

CDR3 DNA: TGTGCCAGCAGGTCACTACTGGGGCCCGGGGAGCTGTTTTTT. It encodes CASRSLLGPGELFF. The chain employs TRBV27 and TRBJ2-2; the D gene is possibly TRBD1 (5 bases). This CDR3 comprises 14 residues. Trimming cost V 6 bases and J 6 bases, with 14 bases left between them. From germline, CDR1 is MNHEY and CDR2 SMNVEV (reference sequence).

This clone was observed a few times. The chain uses TRBV5-4 and TRBJ1-2; D remains unclear. CDR1 and CDR2 from the germline V gene are SGHNT and YYREEE (reference sequence). Trimming removed 0 bases at V and 5 bases at J, with 8 bases between. This CDR3 comprises 13 residues. The CDR3 sequence is CASSLDAVYGYTF. CDR3 bases: TGTGCCAGCAGCTTGGATGCAGTTTATGGCTACACCTTC.

The V call is TRBV12-5, the J call TRBJ2-3; D not certain. There are 11 residues in the CDR3. Trimming cost V 4 bases and J 6 bases, with 5 bases left between them. The germline V gene encodes CDR1 LGHNT and CDR2 FRNRAP. The CDR3, as DNA: TGTGCTAGTGGTTATTCTGATACGCAGTATTTT. Protein product: CASGYSDTQYF.

V and J are TRBV7-6 and TRBJ1-4; TRBD1 agrees at 10 bases. This CDR3 is 15 amino acids long. Germline V gene lookup returns CDR1 SGHVS and CDR2 FNYEAQ. With 5 bases clipped from V and 5 bases from J, the junction kept 5 bases outside the gene matches. The CDR3 DNA follows: TGTGCCAGCAGCCCTCGGGACAGGGGAAATGAAAAACTGTTTTTT. Translated, it gives CASSPRDRGNEKLFF.

The chain recombines TRBV2 with TRBJ1-5; 8 bases map to TRBD1. Germline values: CDR1 SNHLY, CDR2 FYNNEI. CDR3 size: 15 residues. Unmatched junction bases numbered 3, after V lost 5 bases and J lost 0 bases. As DNA, the CDR3 is TGTGCCAGCAGTCCGGACAGGGTTAGCAATCAGCCCCAGCATTTT. This encodes CASSPDRVSNQPQHF. Full variable domain (rest looked up from reference TRBV2 and TRBJ1-5): EPEVTQTPSHQVTQMGQEVILRCVPISNHLYFYWYRQILGQKVEFLVSFYNNEISEKSEIFDDQFSVERPDGSNFTLKIRSTKLEDSAMYFCASSPDRVSNQPQHFGDGTRLSIL.